Listed below are T cell receptor beta chains from one sample, sequenced in a study of T cell changes during pregnancy in multiple sclerosis. Profiled with immunoSEQ multiplex PCR; TCRdb holds only in-frame clones, not every one. The sample consists of 85,000 to 100,000 clones, approximately 93% of them appearing once. The input for sequencing was peripheral blood, taken after pregnancy. The receptors shown here come from a female donor with multiple sclerosis, enrolled in a pregnancy study. Both conserved end residues are part of each CDR3. Clone sizes are given selectively: once, few, many, or a class where the clone is expanded.

NA TRBJ2-7 TRBV7-8 CASSSQRLALEQYF
NA TRBJ1-2 TRBV30 CAWSVVWGQGYTF
NA TRBJ2-1 TRBV27 CASSSPSRRPYNEQFF
NA TRBJ2-1 TRBV6-4 CASSDSKGGTYYNEQFF
NA TRBJ1-5 TRBV29-1 CSVLQNSNQPQHF
NA TRBJ1-1 TRBV9 CASNRGKMNTEAFF
once TRBJ2-7 TRBV13 CASSSPPSYEQYF
NA TRBJ2-5 TRBV29-1 CSVASGRAETQYF
NA TRBJ2-7 TRBV4-1 CASSQGLAVHEQYF
NA TRBJ2-1 TRBV6-1 CASSAEVARNEQFF
NA TRBJ2-4 TRBV4-2 CASSQGLAGGGSSGIIQYF
NA TRBJ1-1 TRBV6-5 CASRFGGTEAFF
NA TRBJ2-5 TRBV27 CASSFRGGETQYF
NA TRBJ2-7 TRBV11-1 CASRRTSGSEQYF
NA TRBJ2-2 TRBV27 CASRTGSPGELFF
NA TRBJ2-7 TRBV18 CASSPPGQGYIEQYF
NA TRBJ2-2 TRBV2 CASRSQGVAGELFF
NA TRBJ1-2 TRBV5-6 CASSWTGAFYGYTF
NA TRBJ1-3 TRBV7-8 CASSQSRGVMGNTIYF
NA TRBJ2-7 TRBV19 CASTRTEVSYEQYF
once TRBJ2-7 TRBV5-1 CASSFRGNSYEQYF
once TRBJ2-7 TRBV30 CAWSVGGSEQYF
NA TRBJ1-5 TRBV7-9 CASSLARGQPQHF
NA TRBJ2-2 TRBV5-1 CASSTLLAGGTGELFF
NA TRBJ2-3 TRBV28 CASSLGGRRTDTQYF
NA TRBJ2-1 TRBV29-1 CSVESSGSYNEQFF
NA TRBJ2-1 TRBV7-8 CASSWGQGAYNEQFF
once TRBJ2-1 TRBV7-8 CASSSGTSGNEQFF
NA TRBJ2-2 TRBV25-1 CASNTGTGAINTGELFF
once TRBJ2-3 TRBV6-4 CASSEGVGGTDTQYF
NA TRBJ2-5 TRBV7-9 CASSLSVQRALRETQYF
NA TRBJ2-1 TRBV5-6 CASSLPLAGPNEQFF
NA TRBJ2-3 TRBV7-9 CASSLSSGTDTQYF
NA TRBJ2-1 TRBV28 CASSLGADNEQFF
NA TRBJ1-1 TRBV21-1 CASSGEGPEAFF
once TRBJ2-5 TRBV9 CASSPAGEPGGETQYF
NA TRBJ2-2 TRBV2 CASSRTSATGELFF
NA TRBJ2-7 TRBV9 CASSVGAGSYEQYF
NA TRBJ2-5 TRBV5-8 CASSPGQRVGEETQYF
NA TRBJ2-7 TRBV7-9 CASSLVGANYEQYF
NA TRBJ2-1 TRBV11-2 CASREDRVPNEQFF
NA TRBJ2-7 TRBV30 CAWSVPGGLGEQYF
NA TRBJ1-1 TRBV25-1 CASSVDRTEEAFF
NA TRBJ2-6 TRBV27 CASSFGQGAYGANVLTF